Below are 12 T cell receptor beta chains sequenced from a single sample in a study of T-cell reconstitution after alpha-beta-depleted transplantation in children. Preparation of the TCRbeta library used unique molecular identifiers. MiXCR, run by TCRdb on the PCR reads, gives a single entry per CDR3 protein. The data show around 600,000 distinct CDR3 sequences, with roughly 17% seen just once and about 1.1% held by the top ten. The sequenced sample was PBMCs from the stem cell graft donor, obtained from the stem cell graft. These receptors were collected from a human donor who donated a stem cell graft to a child with acute myeloid leukemia.

The J gene is TRBJ2-5, the V gene TRBV25-1, with TRBD1 as a possible D gene (6 bases). This CDR3 region has 16 residues. Per germline, CDR1 MGHDK and CDR2 SYGVNS. V shed 0 bases and J shed 1 base, with 12 bases lying between them. CDR3 nucleotides: TGTGCCAGCAGTGAATATTTTCCAGGGGCCCAAGAGACCCAGTACTTC. As protein: CASSEYFPGAQETQYF.

At least ten counts were recorded for this clonotype. This chain joins TRBV20-1 and TRBJ2-1, with D tentatively TRBD2 (6 bases). Germline CDR1 reads DFQATT; CDR2 reads SNEGSKA (reference sequence). CDR3 length: 14 residues. V was shortened by 6 bases and J by 2 bases, with 14 bases between the two germline ends. The CDR3 sequence: CSARDWGTYNEQFF. CDR3 in DNA: TGCAGTGCCAGGGACTGGGGGACCTACAATGAGCAGTTCTTC.

This clonotype was seen many times. The CDR3: CASSLGQGGVDEQFF. CDR3 in DNA: TGTGCCAGCAGCTTAGGGCAGGGGGGAGTCGATGAGCAGTTCTTC. The V gene is TRBV7-2, the J gene TRBJ2-1; maybe TRBD1 (7 bases). V dropped 1 base and J dropped 8 bases, with 15 bases sitting between them. The V gene's germline CDR1 is SGHTA and CDR2 FQGNSA. This CDR3 has 15 amino acids.

This clonotype was detected ten times or more. The chain uses TRBV20-1 and TRBJ2-1; D is perhaps TRBD1 (5 bases). The CDR3 spans 15 residues. Trimming took off 6 bases at V and 2 bases at J, with 17 bases between the two ends. Germline V gene sequence: CDR1 DFQATT, CDR2 SNEGSKA (reference sequence). The CDR3 nucleotides are TGCAGTGCCTCCCGCCCAAGGGGAACCTACAATGAGCAGTTCTTC. Its translation is CSASRPRGTYNEQFF.

J is TRBJ2-1 and V is TRBV3-1, with D hard to call. Germline V gives CDR1 LGHDT, CDR2 YNNKEL (reference sequence). The CDR3 is 16 residues long. V was trimmed by 0 bases and J by 4 bases, leaving 13 bases between them. CDR3 loop: CASSQDRLGIYNEQFF. CDR3 DNA sequence: TGTGCCAGCAGCCAAGATCGGCTAGGGATTTACAATGAGCAGTTCTTC.

This clonotype was detected many times. V gene TRBV29-1 combines with J gene TRBJ1-5, with D possibly being TRBD1 (5 bases). This CDR3 spans 14 amino acids. Germline CDR1 SQVTM, CDR2 ANQGSEA. Between the trimmed V and J ends, which lost 4 bases and 2 bases, there was a span of 12 bases. The CDR3 nucleotides are TGCAGCGTTGGGGGGGGGAGCGGCAATCAGCCCCAGCATTTT. Translated: CSVGGGSGNQPQHF.

This clonotype was detected many times. The chain uses TRBV7-3 and TRBJ1-5, with D perhaps matching TRBD1 (5 bases). CDR1 is SGHTA and CDR2 is FQGTGA in the germline V gene. V was pared by 2 bases and J by 11 bases, with 16 bases between. The CDR3 is 14 amino acids. DNA of the CDR3: TGTGCCAGCAGCTTACTCCCCCTAATCAGGGCCCAGCATTTT. Translated: CASSLLPLIRAQHF.

This clonotype came up many times. This rearrangement joins TRBV10-1 to TRBJ2-7; 8 bases map to TRBD1. The CDR3 runs 14 residues. J lost 6 bases, V lost 4 bases, and 8 bases had no gene match. CDR1 and CDR2 from the germline V gene are WNHNN and SYGVQD (reference sequence). The CDR3 nucleotides read TGCGCCAGCAGTGGTCGGACAGGGAAGGGCGAGCAGTACGTC. This sequence encodes CASSGRTGKGEQYV.

The chain joins TRBV20-1 to TRBJ2-2; 10 nucleotides match TRBD1. The CDR3 runs 16 residues. CDR1 DFQATT and CDR2 SNEGSKA come from the germline V gene (reference sequence). V lost 6 bases, J lost 5 bases, and 12 bases stayed unmatched. The CDR3 loop reads CSARGAGTGVTGELFF. As DNA, the CDR3 is TGCAGTGCCAGGGGCGCTGGGACAGGGGTGACCGGGGAGCTGTTTTTT.

This clonotype was recorded a few times. V and J are TRBV7-2 and TRBJ2-1; D is possibly TRBD2 (7 bases). CDR1 and CDR2 from the germline V gene are SGHTA and FQGNSA. The CDR3 totals 17 residues. The V end was cut by 0 bases, the J end by 7 bases, with 19 bases between. The chain's CDR3 is CASSLAPGGGRVNEQFF. In DNA, the CDR3 is TGTGCCAGCAGCTTAGCCCCGGGCGGGGGCCGAGTGAATGAGCAGTTCTTC.

This clonotype appeared many times. This sequence joins TRBV28 and TRBJ2-3; D is undetermined. The ends were cut back, 5 bases at V and 0 bases at J, with 6 bases in the middle. CDR1 is MDHEN and CDR2 is SYDVKM in the germline V gene. The CDR3 extends over 13 amino acids. CDR3 bases: TGTGCCAGCAGTGCCCCTAGCACAGATACGCAGTATTTT. It specifies CASSAPSTDTQYF.

This rearrangement joins TRBV5-1 to TRBJ1-2; possibly TRBD1 for D (5 bases). This CDR3 is built from 16 residues. V lost 2 bases and J 3 bases, leaving 17 bases between the germline ends. Germline CDR1 reads SGHRS; CDR2 reads YFSETQ. Here the CDR3 reads CASSFTRGGSYYGYTF. The DNA of the CDR3 is TGCGCCAGCAGCTTCACCCGGGGCGGCTCATACTATGGCTACACCTTC. The entire variable domain, with the rest obtained from reference TRBV5-1 and TRBJ1-2, is as follows: KAGVTQTPRYLIKTRGQQVTLSCSPISGHRSVSWYQQTPGQGLQFLFEYFSETQRNKGNFPGRFSGRQFSNSRSEMNVSTLELGDSALYLCASSFTRGGSYYGYTFGSGTRLTVV.